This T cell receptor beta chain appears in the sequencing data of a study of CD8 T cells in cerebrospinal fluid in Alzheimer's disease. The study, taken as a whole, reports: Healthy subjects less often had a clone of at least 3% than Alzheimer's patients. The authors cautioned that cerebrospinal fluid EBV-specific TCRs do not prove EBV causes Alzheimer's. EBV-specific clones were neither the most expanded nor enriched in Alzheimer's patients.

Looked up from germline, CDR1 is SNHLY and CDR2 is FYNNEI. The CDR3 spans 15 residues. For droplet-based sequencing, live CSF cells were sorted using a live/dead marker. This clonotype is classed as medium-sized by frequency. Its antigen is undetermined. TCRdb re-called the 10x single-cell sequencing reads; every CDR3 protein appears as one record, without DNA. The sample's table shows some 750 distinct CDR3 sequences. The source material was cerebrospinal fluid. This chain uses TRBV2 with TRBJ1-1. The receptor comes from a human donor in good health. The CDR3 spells CASSEDQSMNTEAFF.